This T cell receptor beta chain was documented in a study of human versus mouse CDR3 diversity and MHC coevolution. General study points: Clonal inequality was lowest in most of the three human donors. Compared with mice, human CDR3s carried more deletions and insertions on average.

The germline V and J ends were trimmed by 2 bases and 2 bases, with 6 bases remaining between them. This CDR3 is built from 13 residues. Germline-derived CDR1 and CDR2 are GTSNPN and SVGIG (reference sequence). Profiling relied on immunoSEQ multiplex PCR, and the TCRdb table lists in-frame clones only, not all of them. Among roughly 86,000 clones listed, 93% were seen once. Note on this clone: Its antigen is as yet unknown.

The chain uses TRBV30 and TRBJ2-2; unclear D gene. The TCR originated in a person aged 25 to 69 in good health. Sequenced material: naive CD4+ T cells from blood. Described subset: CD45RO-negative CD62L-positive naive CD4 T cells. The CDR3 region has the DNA TGTGCCTGGAGTCCCTATAACACCGGGGAGCTGTTTTTT. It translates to CAWSPYNTGELFF.